There are a few counts of the clone carrying this TCR beta chain. Its antigen remains unknown. The sample comes from a study of CD8+CD57+ T cells in acquired aplastic anemia. Study outcomes and limitations: The CD8+ Simpson's diversity of patients and controls was not significantly different. Patients and controls turned out to have roughly 30 CD8+ CDR3 sequences in common.

Genomic DNA, the template, was used for profiling of the TCR beta VDJ and CDR3. Each CDR3 protein gets one entry after TCRdb re-called the reads with MiXCR. This sample has 150,000 to 200,000 distinct CDR3 sequences; 64% occur once, and the top ten carry 46%. The length of the CDR3 is 11 residues. The ends were cut back, 7 bases at V and 1 base at J, with 4 bases in the middle. Germline V gene data show CDR1 as LNHDA and CDR2 as SQIVND (reference sequence). Source material: sorted CD4+, CD8+, or CD8+CD57+ T cells (not recorded which) from PBMCs. This sequence joins TRBV19 and TRBJ1-1; D not resolved. The receptor was derived from a human donor with severe aplastic anemia or a healthy control (not recorded which). Here the CDR3 DNA reads TGTGCCAGTACGGGGAACACTGAAGCTTTCTTT. It translates to CASTGNTEAFF.